The 21 T cell receptor beta chains below all came from one sample that was sequenced in a study of regulatory T cells in long-lasting Graves disease. Time point defined: persistent/refractory GD, antithyroid drugs over 5 years with positive TRAb. PBMC-derived RNA was used for the TCR library. Arm-PCR with iRepertoire HTBI primers amplified the CDR3 regions for these TCR beta libraries. MiXCR, run by TCRdb on the multiplex PCR reads, gives a single entry per CDR3 protein. The repertoire holds a few hundred thousand distinct CDR3 sequences, with roughly a fifth as singletons. The sample in question was peripheral blood mononuclear cells (PBMCs), obtained when the disease was refractory, from a patient treated with antithyroid drugs. The source of these receptors is a female donor with Graves disease.

This clonotype was recorded at least ten times. The V gene is TRBV28, the J gene TRBJ2-7, with D perhaps TRBD2 (5 bases). Germline loops: CDR1 MDHEN, CDR2 SYDVKM. The CDR3 is 16 residues long. V was clipped by 5 bases and J by 0 bases, with 17 bases between them. In nucleotides, the CDR3 is TGTGCCAGCAGTGCTGGTACTAGGGTAAGCTCCTACGAGCAGTACTTC. It is translated as CASSAGTRVSSYEQYF.

The chain uses TRBV5-8 and TRBJ2-1; 8 nucleotides line up with TRBD2. V shed 7 bases, J shed 3 bases, and the junction held 9 bases outside the gene matches. The CDR3 consists of 15 residues. Germline V lookup: CDR1 SGHTS, CDR2 YDEGEE. In nucleotides, the CDR3 is TGTGCCAGCCAAGCAGCGGGAGCGGGCTACAATGAGCAGTTCTTC. Translating gives CASQAAGAGYNEQFF.

CDR3 residues: CASSDGGLGANVLTF. In DNA form, the CDR3 reads TGTGCCAGCAGTGACGGCGGCCTTGGGGCCAACGTCCTGACTTTC. The chain links TRBV6-4 to TRBJ2-6; D ambiguous. The ends were cut back, 2 bases at V and 3 bases at J, with 8 bases in the middle. The CDR3 is 15 amino acids. CDR1 and CDR2 (germline): MRHNA, SNTAGT.

The chain employs TRBV5-4 and TRBJ2-7; 10 nucleotides match TRBD1. The CDR3 is 15 amino acids. Trimming took 4 bases from V and 4 from J; bases not matched to a gene: 8. Looked up from germline, CDR1 is SGHNT and CDR2 is YYREEE (reference sequence). CDR3 DNA sequence: TGTGCCAGCAGCGGGCAGGACAGGGGGGGGTACGAGCAGTACTTC. Its translation is CASSGQDRGGYEQYF.

This clonotype occurred a few times. This chain connects TRBV29-1 to TRBJ1-1; D unclear. This CDR3 is 13 amino acids long. Germline CDR1 is SQVTM and CDR2 is ANQGSEA. V gave up 5 bases and J gave up 1 base, with 11 bases separating them. CDR3 DNA: TGCAGCGTTCTCACTTCAGCGAACACTGAAGCTTTCTTT. Its translation: CSVLTSANTEAFF.

The V call is TRBV12-3 or TRBV12-4, the J call TRBJ2-1, with D tentatively TRBD2 (5 bases). Deletions cut 4 bases from V and 2 bases from J, with 12 bases between. CDR3 length: 15 residues. The CDR3 bases are TGTGCCAGCAGTTCTGGCGGGCCAACCTACAATGAGCAGTTCTTC. It codes for CASSSGGPTYNEQFF.

In its sample, this clonotype was seen many times. This chain connects TRBV5-1 to TRBJ2-2; D uncertain. This CDR3 comprises 14 residues. The V end lost 0 bases, the J end lost 8 bases, and 11 bases lay between the germline ends. Germline V gene lookup returns CDR1 SGHRS and CDR2 YFSETQ. CDR3 sequence (DNA): TGCGCCAGCAGCTTGGATACTCTCCAGGGGGAGCTGTTTTTT. This translates into CASSLDTLQGELFF.

This clonotype has just a few counts. The rearrangement uses TRBV15 and TRBJ1-5; D remains unclear. The CDR3 covers 13 residues. Germline CDR1 LNHNV, CDR2 YYDKDF (reference sequence). Trimming took 5 bases from V and 7 from J, leaving 12 bases between them. The chain's CDR3 is CATSGRRIQPQHF. In DNA, the CDR3 is TGTGCCACCAGCGGCCGGAGGATCCAGCCCCAGCATTTT.

This clonotype came up many times. The chain uses TRBV28 and TRBJ2-2; TRBD2 is a possible D gene (6 bases). This CDR3 is 16 amino acids long. Trimming shortened V by 8 bases and J by 4 bases, and 20 bases separated the two germline ends. CDR1 and CDR2 (germline): MDHEN, SYDVKM. The CDR3 loop reads CASGKALGGATGELFF. CDR3 sequence (DNA): TGTGCCAGCGGCAAGGCGCTGGGGGGTGCCACCGGGGAGCTGTTTTTT. Full variable domain (rest looked up from reference TRBV28 and TRBJ2-2): DVKVTQSSRYLVKRTGEKVFLECVQDMDHENMFWYRQDPGLGLRLIYFSYDVKMKEKGDIPEGYSVSREKKERFSLILESASTNQTSMYLCASGKALGGATGELFFGEGSRLTVL.

The CDR3 loop reads CASSPRGGRVETQYF. The CDR3 nucleotides are TGTGCCAGCAGCCCCAGGGGGGGGAGAGTGGAGACCCAGTACTTC. J is TRBJ2-5 and V is TRBV7-9, with D possibly called TRBD1 or TRBD2 (7 bases each). The CDR3 consists of 15 residues. Trimming cost V 5 bases and J 5 bases, with 18 bases left between them. Germline loops: CDR1 SEHNR, CDR2 FQNEAQ (reference sequence).

This clonotype was seen more than once but under ten times. The rearrangement uses TRBV5-1 and TRBJ1-3; D is possibly TRBD1 (6 bases). CDR1 and CDR2 (germline): SGHRS, YFSETQ. The CDR3 has 14 residues. Trimming took 5 bases from V and 0 from J, leaving 9 bases between them. The CDR3 nucleotides are TGCGCCAGCAGACTAGGGGGCTCTGGAAACACCATATATTTT. Translating it yields CASRLGGSGNTIYF.

This chain uses TRBV6-5 with TRBJ2-7; TRBD2 matches at 8 bases. This CDR3 is built from 17 residues. Germline CDR1 is MNHEY and CDR2 is SVGAGI. V shed 0 bases and J 0 bases; nucleotides not matched to a gene: 7. CDR3 DNA: TGTGCCAGCAGTTACTCGCCGGGGGGGGAGCTCTCCTACGAGCAGTACTTC. This encodes CASSYSPGGELSYEQYF.

The table lists this clonotype with a few counts. This may be a read error: a much more frequent sequence differs by one nucleotide. The chain uses TRBV18 and TRBJ2-7, with 8 bases matching TRBD1. The germline V gene has CDR1 KGHSH and CDR2 LQKENI. With V trimmed by 3 bases and J by 3 bases, 4 bases remained unmatched. The CDR3 runs to 14 residues. In DNA form, the CDR3 reads TGTGCCAGCTCACCCCGGGACAGGAACTACGAGCAGTACTTC. It yields the protein CASSPRDRNYEQYF. Based on the CDR3 plus reference TRBV18 and TRBJ2-7, the full variable domain is NAGVMQNPRHLVRRRGQEARLRCSPMKGHSHVYWYRQLPEEGLKFMVYLQKENIIDESGMPKERFSAEFPKEGPSILRIQQVVRGDSAAYFCASSPRDRNYEQYFGPGTRLTVT.

This clonotype was seen ten or more times. The chain is built from TRBV6-1 and TRBJ2-5, with 9 bases lining up with TRBD2. The CDR3 runs to 16 residues. Germline CDR1 and CDR2: MNHNS and SASEGT. With 4 bases clipped from V and 2 bases from J, the junction kept 8 bases outside the gene matches. This CDR3 reads CASSVPTSGPQETQYF. The CDR3 bases are TGTGCCAGCAGTGTCCCGACTAGCGGACCTCAAGAGACCCAGTACTTC.

The rearrangement links TRBV19 to TRBJ1-5, with D possibly matching TRBD1 (6 bases). The germline V gene has CDR1 LNHDA and CDR2 SQIVND (reference sequence). The CDR3 length is 15 residues. The ends were cut back, 8 bases at V and 1 base at J, with 15 bases in the middle. CDR3: CASVDRPFSNQPQHF. CDR3 DNA sequence: TGTGCCAGTGTGGACAGACCATTCAGCAATCAGCCCCAGCATTTT.

Of note for this clonotype: A much larger clone differs from this one at a single base, so this may be a read error. The chain links TRBV28 to TRBJ1-5; D is undetermined. The CDR3 is 13 residues long. Germline V gene sequence: CDR1 MDHEN, CDR2 SYDVKM. The CDR3 reads CAGSQRPVQPQHF. CDR3 nucleotides: TGTGCCGGCAGTCAAAGACCGGTTCAGCCCCAGCATTTT. Combining the CDR3 with reference TRBV28 and TRBJ1-5 gives the whole variable domain DVKVTQSSRYLVKRTGEKVFLECVQDMDHENMFWYRQDPGLGLRLIYFSYDVKMKEKGDIPEGYSVSREKKERFSLILESASTNQTSMYLCAGSQRPVQPQHFGDGTRLSIL.

This clonotype has ten or more counts. V usage is TRBV3-1 and J usage is TRBJ2-7, with D tentatively TRBD2 (5 bases). V was pared by 3 bases and J by 1 base, with 13 bases between. Per the germline V gene, CDR1 is LGHDT and CDR2 is YNNKEL (reference sequence). CDR3 length: 15 residues. CDR3 nucleotide sequence: TGTGCCAGCAGCCACGGTACTAGTATTTCCTACGAGCAGTACTTC. Encoded protein: CASSHGTSISYEQYF.

This clonotype was observed many times. The chain couples TRBV19 to TRBJ1-1; possible D gene TRBD1, 5 bases. The CDR3 is 16 amino acids. Germline assignment: CDR1 LNHDA and CDR2 SQIVND (reference sequence). The germline V and J ends were trimmed by 5 bases and 2 bases, with 18 bases remaining between them. CDR3 residues: CASSPRGRAVNTEAFF. In nucleotides, the CDR3 is TGTGCCAGTAGTCCCCGGGGCAGGGCCGTAAACACTGAAGCTTTCTTT.

A few counts support this clonotype. The chain links TRBV9 to TRBJ2-2; a weak D match, TRBD2 (6 bases). V was pared by 5 bases and J by 3 bases, with 11 bases between. The length of the CDR3 is 14 residues. The germline V gene encodes CDR1 SGDLS and CDR2 YYNGEE. CDR3 region: CASSGTSYTGELFF. In DNA form, the CDR3 reads TGTGCCAGCAGTGGGACTTCTTACACCGGGGAGCTGTTTTTT.

The gene calls are TRBV5-1 and TRBJ2-7; TRBD1 or TRBD2 may be the D gene (6 bases each). This CDR3 is built from 15 residues. Between the trimmed V and J ends, which lost 2 bases and 2 bases, there was a span of 14 bases. Germline assignment: CDR1 SGHRS and CDR2 YFSETQ. The CDR3 loop reads CASSFGGGEAYEQYF. The CDR3 nucleotides are TGCGCCAGCAGCTTTGGAGGGGGAGAAGCCTACGAGCAGTACTTC.

This clonotype was seen a handful of times. Just one base apart from a much larger clone, this may be a read error. The rearrangement joins TRBV11-1 to TRBJ2-4; no clear D gene. The germline V and J ends were trimmed by 4 bases and 0 bases, with 16 bases remaining between them. The CDR3 contains 17 residues. Germline lookup yields CDR1 SGHAT and CDR2 FQDESV (reference sequence). The CDR3: CASSSSDGPLAKNIQYF. The CDR3 nucleotides are TGTGCCAGCAGCTCATCGGACGGGCCCCTAGCCAAAAACATTCAGTACTTC.